This TCR beta chain was recovered during a study of T cells in Graves' hyperthyroidism and ophthalmopathy. General study points: Appearing also in blood were most of the thyroid clonotypes expanded above 0.001.

Germline V gene data show CDR1 as SGHNT and CDR2 as YENEEA. V lost 6 bases and J 6 bases, leaving 16 bases between the germline ends. The CDR3 spans 14 residues. This clonotype was detected ten times or more. Its cognate antigen is unknown. The source material, RNA transcripts, was used to amplify TCR beta CDR3 regions. Initially, a first-round RT-PCR of the TCR CDR3 employed the HTBI primer set. TCRdb called the multiplex PCR reads again in MiXCR, with one record for every CDR3 protein. Counted here are fewer than 400,000 distinct CDR3 sequences, roughly 17% occurring once; the ten biggest clones make up around 34%. Patients counted as stable if ophthalmopathy did not develop within 18 months.

This chain joins TRBV11-3 and TRBJ2-3; the D gene is possibly TRBD2 (6 bases). The sequenced material came from blood. The clonotype was recovered from a man younger than 40 with Graves' hyperthyroidism. The CDR3 is CASSRSSGGDTQYF. The CDR3 DNA reads TGTGCCAGCAGTCGGAGCTCTGGGGGGGATACGCAGTATTTT. Together with reference TRBV11-3 and TRBJ2-3, the CDR3 gives the full variable domain: EAGVVQSPRYKIIEKKQPVAFWCNPISGHNTLYWYLQNLGQGPELLIRYENEEAVDDSQLPKDRFSAERLKGVDSTLKIQPAELGDSAVYLCASSRSSGGDTQYFGPGTRLTVL.